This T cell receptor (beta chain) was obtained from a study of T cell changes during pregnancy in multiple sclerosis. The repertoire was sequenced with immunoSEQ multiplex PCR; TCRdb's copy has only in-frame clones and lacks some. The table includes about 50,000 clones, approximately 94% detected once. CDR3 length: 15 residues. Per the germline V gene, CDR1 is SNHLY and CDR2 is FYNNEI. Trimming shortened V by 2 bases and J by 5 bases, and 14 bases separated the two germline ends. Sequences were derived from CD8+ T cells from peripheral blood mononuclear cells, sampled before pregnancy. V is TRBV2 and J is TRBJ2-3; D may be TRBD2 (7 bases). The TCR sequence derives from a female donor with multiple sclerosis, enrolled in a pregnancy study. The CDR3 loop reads CASSERGAREDTQYF. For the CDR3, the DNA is TGTGCCAGCAGTGAACGGGGGGCCAGGGAAGATACGCAGTATTTT.